This TCR beta chain was observed in a study of Graves' ophthalmopathy and Graves' hyperthyroidism. Study-wide context: The blood sample was drawn at first diagnosis and before any treatment.

Patients were diagnosed from clinical symptoms, serum thyroxine, TRAb, thyroid ultrasound and orbital computed tomography. The starting material, roughly 9.4 ml of fresh peripheral blood, provided the PBMCs. Ten or more counts support this clonotype. Its target is unknown. The TCR beta CDR3 regions underwent amplification from RNA transcripts. Amplification began with first-round RT-PCR using HTBI primers, then second-round multiplex PCR was performed. TCRdb itself ran the multiplex PCR reads through MiXCR, one entry per CDR3 protein. In the table there are more than 550,000 distinct CDR3 sequences, about 38% of which are singletons. Study conclusions and caveats: In predicting ophthalmopathy progression, the model reached 70.59% sensitivity and about 73% specificity.

The sequenced sample consisted of peripheral blood. The clonotype originates from an adult man with Graves' ophthalmopathy.

In nucleotides, the CDR3 is TGTGCCAGCAGTGACGTCGGTAATCAGCCCCAGCATTTT. The encoded protein is CASSDVGNQPQHF. The V call is TRBV25-1, the J call TRBJ1-5, with D unclear. The CDR3 is 13 amino acids. V lost 3 bases and J lost 4, with 7 bases in between. From germline, CDR1 is MGHDK and CDR2 SYGVNS.